The 14 T cell receptor beta chains listed next were all sequenced from one sample in a study of CD8 T cells in Susac syndrome. An amount of RNA that ranged from roughly 0.45 to 1 ug was reverse transcribed with random hexamers. In TCRdb, the immunoSEQ multiplex PCR reads were re-called with MiXCR into one record per CDR3 protein. Of around 110,000 distinct CDR3 sequences in the sample, roughly 94% were seen once. What was sequenced was CD8+ T cells from PBMCs. All receptors derive from a human donor with Susac syndrome.

This clonotype was seen just once. V gene TRBV5-4 combines with J gene TRBJ2-6; D is uncertain. The V gene lost 0 bases and the J gene lost 3 bases, with 1 base spanning the gap. Looked up from germline, CDR1 is SGHNT and CDR2 is YYREEE (reference sequence). CDR3 size: 13 residues. CDR3 bases: TGTGCCAGCAGCTTGGATGGGGCCAACGTCCTGACTTTC. As protein: CASSLDGANVLTF.

This clonotype was counted a single time. The chain links TRBV2 to TRBJ2-5; 9 bases line up with TRBD2. The V gene's germline CDR1 is SNHLY and CDR2 FYNNEI. Trimming took 8 bases from V and 4 from J; bases not matched to a gene: 5. The length of the CDR3 is 13 residues. In DNA form, the CDR3 reads TGTGCCAGCGGCGGGGGGGCCGGAGAGACCCAGTACTTC. Amino acid sequence: CASGGGAGETQYF.

The J gene is TRBJ1-1, the V gene TRBV5-4; possibly TRBD1 for D (5 bases). The CDR3 extends over 13 amino acids. The germline gives CDR1 SGHNT, CDR2 YYREEE (reference sequence). Trimming pared 4 bases from V and 7 bases from J, leaving 14 bases between. The CDR3: CASSPDSVLEAFF. In DNA form, the CDR3 reads TGTGCCAGCAGCCCAGACAGCGTCCTTGAAGCTTTCTTT.

The rearrangement joins TRBV4-2 to TRBJ2-3, with 7 bases lining up with TRBD2. The germline V gene encodes CDR1 LGHNA and CDR2 YNFKEQ. Trimming removed 3 bases from V and 2 bases from J; junction bases left unmatched: 8. The CDR3 is 16 residues long. The CDR3 sequence: CASSHARAGFTDTQYF. CDR3 in DNA: TGTGCCAGCAGCCACGCTCGAGCGGGGTTCACAGATACGCAGTATTTT.

The chain employs TRBV27 and TRBJ2-3; possibly TRBD1 for D (6 bases). V shed 3 bases and J shed 0 bases, with 13 bases lying between them. Germline CDR1 reads MNHEY; CDR2 reads SMNVEV (reference sequence). This CDR3 region has 16 residues. The CDR3 here is CASSFAGARSTDTQYF. Written as DNA, the CDR3 is TGTGCCAGCAGTTTTGCAGGGGCGCGTAGCACAGATACGCAGTATTTT.

The rearrangement links TRBV9 to TRBJ1-2; 7 bases line up with TRBD1. V shed 3 bases, J shed 6 bases, and the junction held 5 bases outside the gene matches. Germline CDR1 is SGDLS and CDR2 is YYNGEE. The CDR3 is made up of 13 amino acids. The CDR3 bases are TGTGCCAGCAGCGGAGAACAGGGGCATGGCTACACCTTC. Its translation is CASSGEQGHGYTF.

The chain is built from TRBV12-3 or TRBV12-4 and TRBJ2-1; D is possibly TRBD1 or TRBD2 (5 bases each). The CDR3 runs 12 residues. V was clipped by 8 bases and J by 6 bases, with 11 bases between them. The CDR3 is CASLVGANEQFF. In DNA, the CDR3 is TGTGCCAGCCTAGTCGGGGCCAATGAGCAGTTCTTC.

CDR3 in DNA: TGTGCCAGCAGCGTAGGGCCAGGGGGCAATCAGCCCCAGCATTTT. Translation: CASSVGPGGNQPQHF. The chain uses TRBV9 and TRBJ1-5, with D possibly matching TRBD1 (6 bases). The germline V gene encodes CDR1 SGDLS and CDR2 YYNGEE. The CDR3 loop spans 15 amino acids. The V end was cut by 0 bases, the J end by 2 bases, with 9 bases between. The full variable domain, rest sourced from reference TRBV9 and TRBJ1-5, is DSGVTQTPKHLITATGQRVTLRCSPRSGDLSVYWYQQSLDQGLQFLIQYYNGEERAKGNILERFSAQQFPDLHSELNLSSLELGDSALYFCASSVGPGGNQPQHFGDGTRLSIL.

The CDR3 sequence is CASSRPGAAREQFF. In DNA, the CDR3 is TGTGCCAGCAGCCGGCCCGGGGCGGCGCGTGAGCAGTTCTTC. This chain links TRBV27 with TRBJ2-1; perhaps D is TRBD1 or TRBD2 (5 bases each). Germline assignment: CDR1 MNHEY and CDR2 SMNVEV (reference sequence). The CDR3 is 14 amino acids. Trimming removed 6 bases at V and 9 bases at J, with 18 bases between.

The J gene is TRBJ2-5, the V gene TRBV11-2, with 12 bases aligning to TRBD2. Germline V gene data show CDR1 as SGHAT and CDR2 as FQNNGV. V lost 5 bases, J lost 1 base, and 5 bases stayed unmatched. CDR3 size: 16 residues. The CDR3 is CASSGGLAGFQETQYF. The CDR3 region has the DNA TGTGCCAGCAGCGGTGGACTAGCGGGGTTCCAAGAGACCCAGTACTTC.

The rearrangement uses TRBV20-1 and TRBJ2-1; 11 bases align to TRBD2. This CDR3 contains 13 residues. V shed 6 bases and J 2 bases; nucleotides not matched to a gene: 0. The germline CDR1 and CDR2 sequences are DFQATT and SNEGSKA (reference sequence). The CDR3 DNA is TGCAGTGCGACTAGCGGGACCTACAATGAGCAGTTCTTC. This gives the protein CSATSGTYNEQFF.

The chain recombines TRBV9 with TRBJ1-2; D uncertain. V was pared by 5 bases and J by 6 bases, with 17 bases between. There are 14 residues in the CDR3. CDR1 and CDR2 from the germline V gene are SGDLS and YYNGEE. CDR3 DNA sequence: TGTGCCAGCAGGACCTCCGCCGCGGGAAATGGCTACACCTTC. Translating gives CASRTSAAGNGYTF.

The chain couples TRBV20-1 to TRBJ1-3; D gene unclear. Germline lookup yields CDR1 DFQATT and CDR2 SNEGSKA (reference sequence). This CDR3 contains 15 residues. The V end was cut by 3 bases, the J end by 4 bases, with 16 bases between. CDR3 amino acids: CSASTWTAAGNTIYF. CDR3 coding DNA: TGCAGTGCTAGCACCTGGACCGCAGCGGGAAACACCATATATTTT.

The J gene is TRBJ2-3, the V gene TRBV10-2; TRBD1 matches at 8 bases. Germline values: CDR1 WSHSY, CDR2 SAAADI. Unmatched junction bases numbered 8, after V lost 8 bases and J lost 1 base. CDR3 size: 15 residues. CDR3 sequence (DNA): TGCGCCAGCTCCCAGACAGGGGCTCGCACAGATACGCAGTATTTT. As protein: CASSQTGARTDTQYF.